This is a list of T cell receptor beta chains from one sample in a study of PD-1 blockade in mismatch repair-deficient tumors. Sequenced by immunoSEQ multiplex PCR; TCRdb stores in-frame clones only, minus some. The sample has 75,000 to 80,000 clones; roughly 80% are singletons. The sequencing here drew on peripheral blood, taken 44 weeks after starting pembrolizumab. These receptors originate from an adult with mismatch repair-deficient cancer. CDR3s include the opening cysteine and the closing phenylalanine or tryptophan. D genes are given only for firm matches. A clone size is listed for some rows: how often the clone was seen (once, few, many), or a class if it is expanded.

>-|-|TRBV4-1|TRBJ2-7
CASSQDLEQYF
TGCGCCAGCAGCCAAGATCTAGAGCAGTACTTC
>-|-|TRBV4-3|TRBJ1-1
CASSLSNTEAFF
TGCGCCAGCAGCTTGAGTAACACTGAAGCTTTCTTT
>few|-|TRBV6-5|TRBJ1-5
CASRPQGENQPQHF
TGTGCCAGCAGACCCCAGGGAGAAAATCAGCCCCAGCATTTT
>-|TRBD1|TRBV4-2|TRBJ2-7
CASSQVRDSYEQYF
TGTGCCAGCAGCCAAGTTCGGGACAGTTACGAGCAGTACTTC
>-|-|TRBV19|TRBJ1-1
CASSIPGVSRAEAFF
TGTGCCAGTAGTATCCCCGGCGTTAGCCGCGCTGAAGCTTTCTTT
>few|-|TRBV5-6|TRBJ2-5
CASSFLVARETQYF
TGTGCCAGCAGCTTTTTAGTGGCTCGAGAGACCCAGTACTTC
>-|-|TRBV30|TRBJ2-2
CAWRTGRRTGELFF
TGTGCCTGGAGAACCGGTCGAAGGACCGGGGAGCTGTTTTTT
>-|-|TRBV19|TRBJ2-4
CASSFGLAKNIQYF
TGTGCCAGTAGTTTTGGGCTAGCCAAAAACATTCAGTACTTC
>-|-|TRBV7-2|TRBJ2-7
CASSPFSYEQYF
TGTGCCAGCAGCCCCTTTTCCTACGAGCAGTACTTC
>-|TRBD1|TRBV7-2|TRBJ2-7
CASSFLGGTGVLYEQYF
TGTGCCAGCAGCTTTCTAGGTGGGACAGGGGTGTTGTACGAGCAGTACTTC
>-|TRBD1|TRBV6-6|TRBJ1-2
CASSSGGLGYGYTF
TGTGCCAGCAGTTCAGGGGGTTTGGGCTATGGCTACACCTTC
>-|-|TRBV30|TRBJ2-7
CAWSATAPHEQYF
TGTGCCTGGAGCGCGACGGCCCCCCACGAGCAGTACTTC
>-|-|TRBV7-9|TRBJ1-1
CASRGEGSANTEAFF
TGTGCCAGCAGGGGCGAGGGGAGTGCGAACACTGAAGCTTTCTTT
>-|-|TRBV11-2|TRBJ1-1
CASSPAGGLGAFF
TGTGCCAGCAGCCCGGCGGGGGGGCTGGGGGCTTTCTTT
>-|TRBD2|TRBV7-8|TRBJ2-7
CASSPKGGPYEQYF
TGTGCCAGCAGCCCTAAGGGAGGGCCCTACGAGCAGTACTTC
>-|-|TRBV6-5|TRBJ2-4
CATPVGEIAKNIQYF
TGTGCCACCCCTGTAGGGGAAATAGCCAAAAACATTCAGTACTTC
>-|TRBD2|TRBV14|TRBJ2-7
CASSQVRSGRVEQYF
TGTGCCAGCAGCCAAGTTCGTAGCGGGAGGGTTGAGCAGTACTTC
>-|-|TRBV18|TRBJ2-5
CASSPLSETQYF
TGTGCCAGCTCACCTCTTTCCGAGACCCAGTACTTC
>-|TRBD2|TRBV28|TRBJ2-1
CASSHVFGTSGSSYNEQFF
TGTGCCAGCAGCCACGTTTTTGGGACTAGCGGGAGCTCCTACAATGAGCAGTTCTTC
>-|-|TRBV7-9|TRBJ1-5
CASSQDRSGVMGQPQHF
TGTGCCAGCAGCCAAGATAGATCAGGGGTAATGGGTCAGCCCCAGCATTTT
>-|-|TRBV9|TRBJ2-7
CASSVGVTHEQYF
TGTGCCAGCAGCGTAGGGGTAACCCACGAGCAGTACTTC
>-|TRBD1|TRBV5-1|TRBJ2-7
CASSFRTGISYEQYF
TGCGCCAGCAGCTTCCGGACAGGAATCTCCTACGAGCAGTACTTC
>-|TRBD1|TRBV7-2|TRBJ1-4
CASSSRGTGGAKLFF
TGTGCCAGCAGCTCTCGGGGGACAGGGGGCGCAAAACTGTTTTTT
>-|-|TRBV27|TRBJ1-4
CASRLTAYNEKLFF
TGTGCCAGCAGGTTGACAGCCTATAATGAAAAACTGTTTTTT